This TCR beta chain was sequenced in a study of control samples from healthy donors and cancer patients. Here immunoSEQ multiplex PCR was the method, and the copy in TCRdb shows in-frame clones only, minus some. Its listing shows approximately 190,000 clones. This receptor was obtained from a woman aged 25 to 45 in good health. Specimen: blood.

The CDR3 nucleotides are TGTGCCAGCAGTTATCTCGCGGCCGACAATGAGCAGTTCTTC. It specifies CASSYLAADNEQFF. The chain combines TRBV2 with TRBJ2-1; D is unresolved. This CDR3 spans 14 amino acids. Germline V gene data show CDR1 as SNHLY and CDR2 as FYNNEI. The V end lost 5 bases, the J end lost 5 bases, and 13 bases lay between the germline ends.